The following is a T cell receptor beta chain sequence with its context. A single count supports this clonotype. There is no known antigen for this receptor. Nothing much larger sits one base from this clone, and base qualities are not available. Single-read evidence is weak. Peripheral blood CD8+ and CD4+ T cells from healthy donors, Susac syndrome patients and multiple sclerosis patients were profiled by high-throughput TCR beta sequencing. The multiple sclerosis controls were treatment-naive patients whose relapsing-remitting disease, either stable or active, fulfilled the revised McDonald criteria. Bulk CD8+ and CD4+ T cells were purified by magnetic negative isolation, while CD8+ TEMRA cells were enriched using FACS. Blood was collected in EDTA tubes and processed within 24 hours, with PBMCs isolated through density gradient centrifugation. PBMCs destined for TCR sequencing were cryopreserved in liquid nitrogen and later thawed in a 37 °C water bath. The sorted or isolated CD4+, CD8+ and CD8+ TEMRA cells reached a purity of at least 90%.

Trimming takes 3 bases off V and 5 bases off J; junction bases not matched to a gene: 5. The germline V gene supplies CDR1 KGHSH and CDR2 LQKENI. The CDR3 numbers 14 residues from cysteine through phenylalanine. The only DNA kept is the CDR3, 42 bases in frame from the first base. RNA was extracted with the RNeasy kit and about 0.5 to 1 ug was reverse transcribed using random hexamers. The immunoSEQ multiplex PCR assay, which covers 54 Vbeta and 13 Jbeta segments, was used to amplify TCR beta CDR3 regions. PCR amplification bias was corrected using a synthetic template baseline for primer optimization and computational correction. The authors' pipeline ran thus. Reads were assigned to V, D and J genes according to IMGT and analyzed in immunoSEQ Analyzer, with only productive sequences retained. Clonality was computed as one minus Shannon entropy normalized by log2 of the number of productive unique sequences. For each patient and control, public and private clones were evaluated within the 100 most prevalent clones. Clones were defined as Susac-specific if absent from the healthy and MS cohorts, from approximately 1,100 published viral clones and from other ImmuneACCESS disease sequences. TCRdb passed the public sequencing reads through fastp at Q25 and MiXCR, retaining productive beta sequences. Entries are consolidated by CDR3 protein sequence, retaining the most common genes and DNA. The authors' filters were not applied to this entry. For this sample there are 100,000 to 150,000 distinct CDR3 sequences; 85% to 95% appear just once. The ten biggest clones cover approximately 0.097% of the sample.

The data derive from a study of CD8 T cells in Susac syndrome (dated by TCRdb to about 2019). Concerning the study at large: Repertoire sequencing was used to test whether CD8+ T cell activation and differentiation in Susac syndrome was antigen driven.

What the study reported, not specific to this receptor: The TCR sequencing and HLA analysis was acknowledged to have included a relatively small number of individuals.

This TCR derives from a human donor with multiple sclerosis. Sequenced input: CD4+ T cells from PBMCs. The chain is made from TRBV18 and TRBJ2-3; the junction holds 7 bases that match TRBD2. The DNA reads TGTGCCAGCTCACCGCGGGGGACCAGAGATACGCAGTATTTT. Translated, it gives CASSPRGTRDTQYF.